The 28 T cell receptor beta chains given below trace back to one sample, sequenced in a study of response to subunit inactivated influenza vaccine. TCRdb independently ran MiXCR on the RT-PCR reads; one entry per CDR3 protein. Counted here are some 500,000 distinct CDR3 sequences, 15% to 20% occurring once; the ten biggest clones make up over 2.5%. The source material was CD4+ T cells sorted from PBMCs, sampled around 25 months after vaccination. The source of these receptors is a man aged 45-69 years who received an inactivated influenza vaccine.

V gene TRBV7-9 combines with J gene TRBJ1-6, with D hard to call. This CDR3 spans 14 amino acids. The ends were cut back, 0 bases at V and 8 bases at J, with 8 bases in the middle. Looked up from germline, CDR1 is SEHNR and CDR2 is FQNEAQ (reference sequence). This CDR3 is CASSLARRDSPLHF. CDR3 sequence (DNA): TGTGCCAGCAGCTTAGCGCGGCGGGATTCACCCCTCCACTTT. The whole variable domain, remainder taken from reference TRBV7-9 and TRBJ1-6, is DTGVSQNPRHKITKRGQNVTFRCDPISEHNRLYWYRQTLGQGPEFLTYFQNEAQLEKSRLLSDRFSAERPKGSFSTLEIQRTEQGDSAMYLCASSLARRDSPLHFGNGTRLTVT.

The chain employs TRBV7-3 and TRBJ2-2; D gene uncertain. Germline assignment: CDR1 SGHTA and CDR2 FQGTGA. CDR3 length equals 14 residues. Trimming took 5 bases from V and 3 from J, leaving 10 bases between them. CDR3 residues: CASSPQKDTGELFF. As DNA, the CDR3 is TGTGCCAGCAGCCCACAGAAGGACACCGGGGAGCTGTTTTTT.

This clonotype was observed many times. The chain uses TRBV28 and TRBJ1-6; D gene ambiguous. Deletions cut 4 bases from V and 8 bases from J, with 15 bases between. CDR3 length: 15 residues. CDR1 and CDR2 from the germline V gene are MDHEN and SYDVKM. The CDR3 reads CASSSPGERDSPLHF. CDR3 DNA: TGTGCCAGCAGTTCCCCTGGGGAGAGGGATTCACCCCTCCACTTT.

This clonotype turned up a few times. This chain joins TRBV20-1 and TRBJ1-2; D is perhaps TRBD1 (6 bases). The germline V and J ends were trimmed by 6 bases and 5 bases, with 25 bases remaining between them. This CDR3 comprises 16 residues. Germline CDR1 is DFQATT and CDR2 is SNEGSKA (reference sequence). The CDR3 spells CSARSPGQKGGYGYTF. The DNA for the CDR3 is TGCAGTGCGAGAAGCCCCGGACAGAAGGGGGGTTATGGCTACACCTTC.

The chain uses TRBV4-2 and TRBJ2-7; 7 positions agree with TRBD2. This CDR3 contains 16 residues. Germline V lookup: CDR1 LGHNA, CDR2 YNFKEQ. After removal of 1 base from V and 4 bases from J, the junction contained 10 bases not matched to a gene. The CDR3 protein is CASSQGHAGAFYEQYF. The CDR3 DNA is TGTGCCAGCAGCCAAGGTCATGCGGGAGCCTTTTACGAGCAGTACTTC.

This clonotype was seen a handful of times. For the CDR3, the DNA is TGTGCCAGCAGTTACGTGGCAGGAGCTAACTATGGCTACACCTTC. Translated: CASSYVAGANYGYTF. This rearrangement joins TRBV6-2 or TRBV6-3 to TRBJ1-2; D is undetermined. The CDR3 length is 15 residues. From germline, CDR1 is MNHEY and CDR2 SVGEGT. V shed 2 bases and J shed 0 bases, with 10 bases lying between them.

This clonotype was seen only a few times. J is TRBJ2-7 and V is TRBV30, with D maybe TRBD1 (5 bases). Germline V gives CDR1 GTSNPN, CDR2 SVGIG (reference sequence). Trimming removed 5 bases from V and 3 bases from J, with 11 bases in between. This CDR3 has 12 residues. The CDR3 nucleotides are TGTGCCTGGGCCTTACAGGACTACGAGCAGTACTTC. It translates to CAWALQDYEQYF. Full variable domain (remainder filled in from reference TRBV30 and TRBJ2-7): SQTIHQWPATLVQPVGSPLSLECTVEGTSNPNLYWYRQAAGRGLQLLFYSVGIGQISSEVPQNLSASRPQDRQFILSSKKLLLSDSGFYLCAWALQDYEQYFGPGTRLTVT.

Only a few counts were recorded for this clonotype. This rearrangement joins TRBV6-1 to TRBJ2-2; 15 bases map to TRBD2. The germline gives CDR1 MNHNS, CDR2 SASEGT. The V and J ends lost 7 bases and 0 bases, in that order; junction bases with no gene match: 6. This CDR3 spans 18 amino acids. Written as DNA, the CDR3 is TGTGCCAGCACCGGACTAGCGGGAGGGGCCACGAACACCGGGGAGCTGTTTTTT. It codes for CASTGLAGGATNTGELFF.

This clonotype was detected a few times. This chain uses TRBV16 with TRBJ1-6; D gene unclear. CDR1 is KGHSY and CDR2 is FQNENV in the germline V gene. V was clipped by 2 bases and J by 10 bases, with 12 bases between them. The CDR3 has 14 amino acids. This CDR3 reads CASSQDTAHSPLHF. In DNA form, the CDR3 reads TGTGCCAGCAGCCAAGATACAGCGCACTCACCCCTCCACTTT.

This clonotype was observed a handful of times. The V gene is TRBV7-9, the J gene TRBJ1-1, with TRBD1 matching 8 bases. The CDR3 sequence is 15 residues long. Trimming cost V 5 bases and J 1 base; bases outside gene matches: 6. Germline V gene data show CDR1 as SEHNR and CDR2 as FQNEAQ (reference sequence). The CDR3 DNA reads as TGTGCCAGCAGCGGGGGGACAGGCGGGAACACTGAAGCTTTCTTT. Translated: CASSGGTGGNTEAFF.

The gene calls are TRBV7-2 and TRBJ1-2, with D uncertain. The CDR3 consists of 13 residues. Germline assignment: CDR1 SGHTA and CDR2 FQGNSA. The V end was cut by 1 base, the J end by 7 bases, with 10 bases between. DNA for the CDR3: TGTGCCAGCAGCTTAGAGGTCAGGAGTGGCTACACCTTC. Amino acid sequence: CASSLEVRSGYTF.

This clonotype was detected a few times. The rearrangement links TRBV12-3 or TRBV12-4 to TRBJ2-2; TRBD2 aligns across 13 bases. After removal of 6 bases from V and 6 bases from J, the junction contained 4 bases not matched to a gene. The CDR3 contains 15 residues. The CDR3 is CASRALAGGPGELFF. The CDR3 nucleotides read TGTGCCAGCAGGGCACTAGCGGGGGGGCCCGGGGAGCTGTTTTTT.

This clonotype was picked up many times. The rearrangement joins TRBV4-2 to TRBJ2-1; D may be TRBD2 (6 bases). The CDR3 is 15 amino acids. Germline assignment: CDR1 LGHNA and CDR2 YNFKEQ. The germline V and J ends were trimmed by 2 bases and 7 bases, with 15 bases remaining between them. The CDR3: CASSQSLRGGNEQFF. The CDR3 DNA reads TGTGCCAGCAGCCAATCTTTGCGGGGAGGAAATGAGCAGTTCTTC.

DNA for the CDR3: TGCGCCAGCAGAGAGGGTACACAAGAGACCCAGTACTTC. It translates to CASREGTQETQYF. This chain connects TRBV5-1 to TRBJ2-5, with D possibly matching TRBD2 (5 bases). V lost 5 bases, J lost 2 bases, and 10 bases lay in between. This CDR3 has 13 residues. The germline V gene encodes CDR1 SGHRS and CDR2 YFSETQ.

The chain carries TRBV7-9 and TRBJ2-3, with 8 positions matching TRBD1. The ends lost 0 bases at V and 4 bases at J; junction bases unmatched: 9. This CDR3 has 17 residues. The germline CDR1 and CDR2 sequences are SEHNR and FQNEAQ (reference sequence). The CDR3 DNA reads TGTGCCAGCAGCTTAGCGCCTTTTGGACAGGGACCAGATACGCAGTATTTT. Protein product: CASSLAPFGQGPDTQYF. The variable domain in full, completed from reference TRBV7-9 and TRBJ2-3, reads DTGVSQNPRHKITKRGQNVTFRCDPISEHNRLYWYRQTLGQGPEFLTYFQNEAQLEKSRLLSDRFSAERPKGSFSTLEIQRTEQGDSAMYLCASSLAPFGQGPDTQYFGPGTRLTVL.

V and J are TRBV29-1 and TRBJ2-5; no clear D. Per the germline V gene, CDR1 is SQVTM and CDR2 is ANQGSEA. The ends were cut back, 1 base at V and 2 bases at J, with 8 bases in the middle. The CDR3 sequence is 13 residues long. CDR3 sequence: CSVEVSRQETQYF. The CDR3 nucleotides read TGCAGCGTTGAAGTATCCAGACAAGAGACCCAGTACTTC.

The gene calls are TRBV11-1 and TRBJ1-1; D is unresolved. The CDR3 has 16 residues. CDR1 and CDR2 (germline): SGHAT, FQDESV (reference sequence). V lost 1 base and J lost 1, with 13 bases in between. CDR3 region: CASSLEVGRTNTEAFF. The CDR3 coding sequence is TGTGCCAGCAGCTTAGAAGTTGGACGGACGAACACTGAAGCTTTCTTT.

This clonotype occurred a few times. This chain uses TRBV6-2 or TRBV6-3 with TRBJ1-5; D not certain. The CDR3 spans 14 residues. Germline CDR1 MNHEY, CDR2 SVGEGT. Trimming stripped 2 bases from V and 4 bases from J, with 9 bases between. CDR3 loop: CASSYGGVNQPQHF. The CDR3 DNA follows: TGTGCCAGCAGTTACGGCGGAGTAAATCAGCCCCAGCATTTT.

V is TRBV5-1 and J is TRBJ2-7; D unclear. Trimming pared 7 bases from V and 7 bases from J, leaving 21 bases between. This CDR3 spans 14 amino acids. CDR1 and CDR2 from the germline V gene are SGHRS and YFSETQ. The CDR3 reads CASGSGETLGEQYF. The CDR3 DNA reads TGCGCCAGCGGGTCCGGCGAGACCCTGGGGGAGCAGTACTTC.

This clonotype was recorded a few times. The chain has TRBV12-3 or TRBV12-4 and TRBJ2-1, with 9 bases lining up with TRBD2. The CDR3 totals 14 residues. The V and J ends lost 6 bases and 7 bases, in that order; junction bases with no gene match: 7. The CDR3 DNA reads TGTGCCAGCAGCCGTAGCGGGGGAGAGAATGAGCAGTTCTTC. It codes for CASSRSGGENEQFF.

This clonotype was seen more than once but under ten times. The gene calls are TRBV18 and TRBJ1-1; D uncertain. The CDR3 contains 13 residues. Trimming cost V 6 bases and J 5 bases, with 13 bases left between them. Germline CDR1 and CDR2: KGHSH and LQKENI. Written as DNA, the CDR3 is TGTGCCAGCTCTCACGCGAGTAGTACTGAAGCTTTCTTT. It yields the protein CASSHASSTEAFF.

This chain joins TRBV20-1 and TRBJ2-1; 8 nucleotides line up with TRBD2. This CDR3 spans 16 amino acids. The V gene end was trimmed by 0 bases and the J gene end by 3 bases; junction bases not matched to a gene: 7. Germline CDR1 reads DFQATT; CDR2 reads SNEGSKA (reference sequence). CDR3 DNA sequence: TGCAGTGCTAGAGATTGGAAGCGGGAGAACTACAATGAGCAGTTCTTC. Translated: CSARDWKRENYNEQFF.

This clonotype was seen only a few times. The chain carries TRBV6-1 and TRBJ2-7; 12 nucleotides align to TRBD2. With 6 bases clipped from V and 2 bases from J, the junction kept 5 bases outside the gene matches. The CDR3 totals 15 residues. Germline V gene lookup returns CDR1 MNHNS and CDR2 SASEGT. This CDR3 is CASSFGTSGPYEQYF. CDR3 sequence (DNA): TGTGCCAGCAGCTTCGGGACTAGCGGGCCCTACGAGCAGTACTTC.

This clonotype came up a few times. The chain combines TRBV27 with TRBJ1-6; 7 nucleotides match TRBD1. Germline V gene lookup returns CDR1 MNHEY and CDR2 SMNVEV (reference sequence). Losses at the gene ends were 3 bases for V and 10 bases for J; bases not matched to a gene: 9. The CDR3 covers 15 residues. The CDR3 DNA reads as TGTGCCAGCAGTTTGGAGGGGACAGTTTTCTCACCCCTCCACTTT. It codes for CASSLEGTVFSPLHF.

This clonotype has a handful of counts. This sequence joins TRBV12-3 or TRBV12-4 and TRBJ1-5; the D gene is possibly TRBD1 (5 bases). There are 14 residues in the CDR3. V was trimmed by 5 bases and J by 2 bases, leaving 10 bases between them. The CDR3 loop reads CASSPEGGNQPQHF. CDR3 bases: TGTGCCAGCAGTCCTGAAGGGGGCAATCAGCCCCAGCATTTT.

There are a few counts of this clonotype. This rearrangement joins TRBV30 to TRBJ2-3; D unclear. This CDR3 is built from 11 residues. The germline gives CDR1 GTSNPN, CDR2 SVGIG (reference sequence). V was trimmed by 5 bases and J by 4 bases, leaving 7 bases between them. The CDR3 reads CAWGTADTQYF. DNA for the CDR3: TGTGCCTGGGGTACGGCAGATACGCAGTATTTT.

Many counts were recorded for this clonotype. The chain links TRBV20-1 to TRBJ2-7; tentatively, D is TRBD1 (6 bases). This CDR3 has 13 residues. The V and J ends lost 6 bases and 1 base respectively, with 13 bases between them. Germline values: CDR1 DFQATT, CDR2 SNEGSKA (reference sequence). CDR3 sequence: CSAKGDGSYEQYF. The CDR3 DNA follows: TGCAGTGCAAAGGGGGACGGTTCCTACGAGCAGTACTTC.

This clonotype was counted between two and nine times. The chain links TRBV7-2 to TRBJ2-1; tentatively, D is TRBD2 (6 bases). The length of the CDR3 is 16 residues. Germline values: CDR1 SGHTA, CDR2 FQGNSA. V gave up 2 bases and J gave up 0 bases, with 11 bases separating them. In nucleotides, the CDR3 is TGTGCCAGCAGCTTAACGGGCGGGAACTCCTACAATGAGCAGTTCTTC. Protein: CASSLTGGNSYNEQFF. Together with reference TRBV7-2 and TRBJ2-1, the CDR3 gives the full variable domain: GAGVSQSPSNKVTEKGKDVELRCDPISGHTALYWYRQSLGQGLEFLIYFQGNSAPDKSGLPSDRFSAERTGGSVSTLTIQRTQQEDSAVYLCASSLTGGNSYNEQFFGPGTRLTVL.